This T cell receptor beta chain comes out of a study of shared clonotypes between healthy human individuals. This CDR3 has 14 amino acids. J was trimmed by 9 bases and V by 3 bases; bases with no gene match: 7. Per the germline V gene, CDR1 is PRHDT and CDR2 is FYEKMQ (reference sequence). Points from the study as a whole: Sample collection involved blood only; tissue repertoires are likely different. Unshared clonotypes carried lower generation probabilities than those common to all four donors. Read depth was anticipated to influence clonotype sharing among donors.

Only one count was recorded for this clone. Its antigen is still unknown. TCRdb keeps only in-frame clones here, not all; method: immunoSEQ multiplex PCR. The sample holds around 320,000 clones; roughly 87% are singletons and the top ten take around 15%. The specimen was memory CD8+ T cells sorted from blood. Subset of the sample: CD45RO+ cells pooled with CCR7-negative TemRA cells. This receptor was identified in a man between 18 and 29 years old in good health. V and J are TRBV13 and TRBJ2-1, with 8 bases matching TRBD2. DNA of the CDR3: TGTGCCAGCAGCTTCCGACTAGCGATGGTTGAGCAGTTCTTC. Amino acid sequence: CASSFRLAMVEQFF.